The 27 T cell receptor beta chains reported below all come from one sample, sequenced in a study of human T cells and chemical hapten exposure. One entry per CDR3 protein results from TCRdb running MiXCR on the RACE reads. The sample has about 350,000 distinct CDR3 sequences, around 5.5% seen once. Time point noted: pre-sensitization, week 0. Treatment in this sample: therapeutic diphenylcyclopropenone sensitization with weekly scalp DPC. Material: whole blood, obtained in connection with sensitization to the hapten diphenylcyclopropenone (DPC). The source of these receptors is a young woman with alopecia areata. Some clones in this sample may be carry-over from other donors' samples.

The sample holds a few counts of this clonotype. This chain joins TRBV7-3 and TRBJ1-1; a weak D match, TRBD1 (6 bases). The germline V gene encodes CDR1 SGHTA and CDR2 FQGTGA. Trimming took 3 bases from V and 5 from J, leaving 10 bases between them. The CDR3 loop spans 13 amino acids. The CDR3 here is CASSFTGKTEAFF. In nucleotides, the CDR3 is TGTGCCAGCAGCTTCACAGGGAAGACTGAAGCTTTCTTT. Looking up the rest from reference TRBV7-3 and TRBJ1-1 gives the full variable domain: GAGVSQTPSNKVTEKGKYVELRCDPISGHTALYWYRQSLGQGPEFLIYFQGTGAADDSGLPNDRFFAVRPEGSVSTLKIQRTERGDSAVYLCASSFTGKTEAFFGQGTRLTVV.

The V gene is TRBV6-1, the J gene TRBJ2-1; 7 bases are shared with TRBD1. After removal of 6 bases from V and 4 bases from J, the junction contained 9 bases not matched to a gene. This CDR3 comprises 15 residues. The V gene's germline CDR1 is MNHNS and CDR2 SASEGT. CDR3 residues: CASRIPGQIYNEQFF. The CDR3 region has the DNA TGTGCCAGCAGGATACCGGGACAGATTTACAATGAGCAGTTCTTC.

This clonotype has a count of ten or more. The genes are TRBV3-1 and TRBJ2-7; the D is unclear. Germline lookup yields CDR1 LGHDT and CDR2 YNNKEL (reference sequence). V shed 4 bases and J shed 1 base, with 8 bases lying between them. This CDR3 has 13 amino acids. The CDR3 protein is CASSPGYSYEQYF. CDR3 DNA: TGTGCCAGCAGCCCCGGGTATTCCTACGAGCAGTACTTC.

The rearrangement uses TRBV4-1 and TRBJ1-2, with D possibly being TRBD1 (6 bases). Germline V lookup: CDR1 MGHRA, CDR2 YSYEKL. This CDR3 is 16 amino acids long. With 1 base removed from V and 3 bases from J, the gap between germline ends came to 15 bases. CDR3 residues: CASSQVVRDNDYGYTF. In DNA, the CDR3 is TGCGCCAGCAGCCAAGTTGTCCGGGACAATGACTATGGCTACACCTTC.

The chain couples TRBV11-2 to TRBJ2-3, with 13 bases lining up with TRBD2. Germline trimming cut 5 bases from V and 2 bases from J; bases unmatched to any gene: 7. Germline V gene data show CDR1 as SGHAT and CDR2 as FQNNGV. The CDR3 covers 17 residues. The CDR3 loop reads CASSRTSGGYNTDTQYF. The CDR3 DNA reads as TGTGCCAGCAGCCGGACTAGCGGGGGCTATAACACAGATACGCAGTATTTT.

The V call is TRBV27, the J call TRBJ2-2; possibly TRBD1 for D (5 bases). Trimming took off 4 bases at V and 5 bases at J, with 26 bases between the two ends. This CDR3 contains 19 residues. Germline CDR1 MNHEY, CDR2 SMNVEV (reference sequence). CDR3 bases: TGTGCCAGCAGTTCCCCAATGTACGCTTCTCTGGGGCTGACCGGGGAGCTGTTTTTT. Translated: CASSSPMYASLGLTGELFF.

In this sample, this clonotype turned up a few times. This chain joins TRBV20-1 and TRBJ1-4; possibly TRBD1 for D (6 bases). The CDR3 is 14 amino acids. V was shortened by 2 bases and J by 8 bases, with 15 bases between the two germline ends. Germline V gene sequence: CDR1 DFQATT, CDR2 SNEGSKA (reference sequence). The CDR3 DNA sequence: TGCAGTGCTAGACAAGAGGGGGTCTGGGAAAAACTGTTTTTT. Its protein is CSARQEGVWEKLFF.

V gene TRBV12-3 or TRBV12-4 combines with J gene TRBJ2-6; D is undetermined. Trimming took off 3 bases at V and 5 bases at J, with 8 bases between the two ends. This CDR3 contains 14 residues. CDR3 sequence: CASSFGNRANVLTF. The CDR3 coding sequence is TGTGCCAGCAGTTTTGGGAACAGGGCCAACGTCCTGACTTTC.

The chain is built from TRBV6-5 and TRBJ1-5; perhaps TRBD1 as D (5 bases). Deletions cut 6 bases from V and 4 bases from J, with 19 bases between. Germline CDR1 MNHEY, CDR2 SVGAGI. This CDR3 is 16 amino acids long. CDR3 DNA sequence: TGTGCCAGCAGCCCTTTAGCCGGGACCCGTAATCAGCCCCAGCATTTT. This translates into CASSPLAGTRNQPQHF.

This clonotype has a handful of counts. In DNA, the CDR3 is TGTGCCAGCAGTTCGCCAGGGTACAGCACTGAAGCTTTCTTT. Translated, it gives CASSSPGYSTEAFF. The chain combines TRBV27 with TRBJ1-1; possible D gene TRBD1, 5 bases. The germline V gene encodes CDR1 MNHEY and CDR2 SMNVEV (reference sequence). The CDR3 extends over 14 amino acids. V was cut by 4 bases and J by 4 bases, with 13 bases left in between.

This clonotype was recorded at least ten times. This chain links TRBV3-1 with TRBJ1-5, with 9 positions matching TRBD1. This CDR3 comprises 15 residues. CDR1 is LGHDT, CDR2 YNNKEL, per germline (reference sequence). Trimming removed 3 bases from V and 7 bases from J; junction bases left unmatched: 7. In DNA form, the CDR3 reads TGTGCCAGCAGCCAGGACAGGGGAGTGGGACAGCCCCAGCATTTT. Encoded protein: CASSQDRGVGQPQHF.

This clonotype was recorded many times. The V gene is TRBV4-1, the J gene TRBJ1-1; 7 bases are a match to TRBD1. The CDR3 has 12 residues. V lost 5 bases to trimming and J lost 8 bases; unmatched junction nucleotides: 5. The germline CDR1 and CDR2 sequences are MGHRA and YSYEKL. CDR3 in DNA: TGCGCCAGCAGCGATACAGGGGTAGAAGCTTTCTTT. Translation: CASSDTGVEAFF.

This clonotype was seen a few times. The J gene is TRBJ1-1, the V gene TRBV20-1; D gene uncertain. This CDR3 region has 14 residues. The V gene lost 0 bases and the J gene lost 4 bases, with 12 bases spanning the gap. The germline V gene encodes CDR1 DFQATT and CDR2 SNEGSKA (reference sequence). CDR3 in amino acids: CSARDHSGTTEAFF. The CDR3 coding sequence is TGCAGTGCTAGAGATCACAGCGGCACCACTGAAGCTTTCTTT.

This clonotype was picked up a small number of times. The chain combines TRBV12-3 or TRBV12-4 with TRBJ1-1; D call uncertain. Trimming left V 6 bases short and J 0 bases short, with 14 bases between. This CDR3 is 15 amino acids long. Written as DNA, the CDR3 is TGTGCCAGCAGCCGCCGGGTCGCCTTGAACACTGAAGCTTTCTTT. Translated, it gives CASSRRVALNTEAFF.

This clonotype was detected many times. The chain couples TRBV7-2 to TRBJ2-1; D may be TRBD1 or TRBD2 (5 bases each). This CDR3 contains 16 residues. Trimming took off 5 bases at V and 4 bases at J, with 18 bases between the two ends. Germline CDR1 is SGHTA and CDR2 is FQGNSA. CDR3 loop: CASSPSLVGAYNEQFF. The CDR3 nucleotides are TGTGCCAGCAGCCCCTCTCTGGTCGGGGCGTACAATGAGCAGTTCTTC.

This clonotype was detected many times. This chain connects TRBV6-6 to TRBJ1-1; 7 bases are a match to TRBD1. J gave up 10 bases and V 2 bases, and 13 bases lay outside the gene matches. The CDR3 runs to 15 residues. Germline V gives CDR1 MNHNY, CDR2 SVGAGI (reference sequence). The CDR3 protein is CASSYGGQHTQGAFF. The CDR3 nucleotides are TGTGCCAGCAGTTACGGGGGACAGCACACACAGGGAGCTTTCTTT.

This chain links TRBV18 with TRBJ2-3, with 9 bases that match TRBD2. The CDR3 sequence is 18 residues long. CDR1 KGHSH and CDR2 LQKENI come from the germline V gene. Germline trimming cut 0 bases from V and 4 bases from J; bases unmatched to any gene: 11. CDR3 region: CASSPPLGGGALADTQYF. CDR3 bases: TGTGCCAGCTCACCACCTCTCGGCGGGGGGGCCTTAGCAGATACGCAGTATTTT.

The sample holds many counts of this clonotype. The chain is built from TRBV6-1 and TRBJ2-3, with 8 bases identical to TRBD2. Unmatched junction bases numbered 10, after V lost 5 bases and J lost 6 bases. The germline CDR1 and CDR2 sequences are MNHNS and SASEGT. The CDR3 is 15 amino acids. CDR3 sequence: CASSYTSGARDTQYF. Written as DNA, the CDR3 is TGTGCCAGCAGTTATACTAGCGGAGCCAGGGATACGCAGTATTTT.

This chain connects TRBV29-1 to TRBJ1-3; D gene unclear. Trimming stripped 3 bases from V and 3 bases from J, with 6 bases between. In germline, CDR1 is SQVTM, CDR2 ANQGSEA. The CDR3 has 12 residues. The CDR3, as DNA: TGCAGCGTTGATGGGGTTGGAAACACCATATATTTT. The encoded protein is CSVDGVGNTIYF.

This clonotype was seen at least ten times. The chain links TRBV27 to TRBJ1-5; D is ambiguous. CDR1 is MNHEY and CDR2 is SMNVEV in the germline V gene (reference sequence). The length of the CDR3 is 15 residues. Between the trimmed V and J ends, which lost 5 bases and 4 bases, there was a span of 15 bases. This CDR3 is CASSPTEKLNQPQHF. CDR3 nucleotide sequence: TGTGCCAGCAGTCCCACGGAAAAACTTAATCAGCCCCAGCATTTT.

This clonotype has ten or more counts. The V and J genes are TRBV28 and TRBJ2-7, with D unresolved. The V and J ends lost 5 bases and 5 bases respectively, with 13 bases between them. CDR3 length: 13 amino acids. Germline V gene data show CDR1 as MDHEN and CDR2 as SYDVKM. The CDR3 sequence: CASSPPPKDEQYF. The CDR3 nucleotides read TGTGCCAGCAGTCCCCCCCCCAAAGACGAGCAGTACTTC.

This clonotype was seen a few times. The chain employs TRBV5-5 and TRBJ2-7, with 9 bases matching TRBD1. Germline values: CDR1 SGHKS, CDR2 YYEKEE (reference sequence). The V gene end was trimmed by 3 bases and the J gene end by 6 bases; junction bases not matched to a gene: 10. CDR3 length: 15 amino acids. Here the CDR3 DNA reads TGTGCCAGCAGCTCTACAGGGACAGGGCCCCCCGAGCAGTACTTC. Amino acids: CASSSTGTGPPEQYF. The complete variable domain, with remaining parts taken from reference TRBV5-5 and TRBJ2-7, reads DAGVTQSPTHLIKTRGQQVTLRCSPISGHKSVSWYQQVLGQGPQFIFQYYEKEERGRGNFPDRFSARQFPNYSSELNVNALLLGDSALYLCASSSTGTGPPEQYFGPGTRLTVT.

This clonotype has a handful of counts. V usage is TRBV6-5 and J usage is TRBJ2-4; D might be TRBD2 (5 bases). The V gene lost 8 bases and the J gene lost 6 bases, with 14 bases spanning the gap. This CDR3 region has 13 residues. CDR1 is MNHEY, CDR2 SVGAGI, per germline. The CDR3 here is CASARTAGNIQYF. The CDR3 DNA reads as TGTGCCAGCGCTCGGACCGCGGGAAACATTCAGTACTTC.

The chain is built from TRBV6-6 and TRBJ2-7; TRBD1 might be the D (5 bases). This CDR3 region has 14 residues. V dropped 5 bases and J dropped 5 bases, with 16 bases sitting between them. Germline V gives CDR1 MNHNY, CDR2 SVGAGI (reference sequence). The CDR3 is CASSTTKGSDEQYF. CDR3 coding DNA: TGTGCCAGCAGTACTACTAAGGGGTCTGACGAGCAGTACTTC.

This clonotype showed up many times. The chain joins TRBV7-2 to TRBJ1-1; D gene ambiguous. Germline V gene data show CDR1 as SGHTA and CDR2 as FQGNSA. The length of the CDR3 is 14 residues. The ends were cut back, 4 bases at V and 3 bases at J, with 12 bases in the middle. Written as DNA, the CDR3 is TGTGCCAGCAGCTCCCAAGTCCAATACACTGAAGCTTTCTTT. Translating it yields CASSSQVQYTEAFF.

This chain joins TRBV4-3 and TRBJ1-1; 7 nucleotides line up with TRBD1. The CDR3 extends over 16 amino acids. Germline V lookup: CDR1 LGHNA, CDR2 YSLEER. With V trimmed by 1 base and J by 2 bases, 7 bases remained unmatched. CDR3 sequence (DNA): TGCGCCAGCAGCCAAGGCGCCGGGACAGCTAACACTGAAGCTTTCTTT. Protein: CASSQGAGTANTEAFF.

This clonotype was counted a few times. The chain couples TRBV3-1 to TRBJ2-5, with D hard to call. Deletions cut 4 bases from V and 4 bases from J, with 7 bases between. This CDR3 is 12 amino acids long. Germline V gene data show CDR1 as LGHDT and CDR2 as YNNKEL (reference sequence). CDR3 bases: TGTGCCAGCAGCCCCTTCAGAGAGACCCAGTACTTC. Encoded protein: CASSPFRETQYF.